The rows below give T cell receptor beta chains drawn from one sample of a study of OX40 agonist ivuxolimab in advanced cancers. Assay used: immunoSEQ multiplex PCR; TCRdb lists only in-frame clones, some missing. Of 75,000 to 80,000 clones listed, just under 85% are singletons. Sequenced here: CD4+ or CD8+ T cells sorted from blood, sampled in a trial of the OX40 agonist ivuxolimab. These receptors came from an adult with an advanced solid tumor such as melanoma, head and neck, liver or kidney cancer. The conserved cysteine and the conserved F or W are not part of the CDR3 here. Fields, in order: J gene, CDR3 length, D gene, V gene, CDR3 protein. The D gene is left open where the match is weak.

j_gene: TRBJ2-7; len: 16; d_gene: TRBD2; v_gene: TRBV6-7; CDR3aa: ASRRPNQREGPVYEQY
j_gene: TRBJ2-1; len: 13; d_gene: TRBD2; v_gene: TRBV28; CDR3aa: ASSSRTSAGDEQF
j_gene: TRBJ2-7; len: 11; d_gene: NA; v_gene: TRBV19; CDR3aa: ASSKARGYEQY
j_gene: TRBJ2-7; len: 16; d_gene: TRBD1; v_gene: TRBV7-9; CDR3aa: ASSFGELMGQDSYEQY
j_gene: TRBJ2-7; len: 12; d_gene: TRBD1; v_gene: TRBV7-6; CDR3aa: ASSSDRGNYEQY
j_gene: TRBJ1-1; len: 13; d_gene: NA; v_gene: TRBV5-1; CDR3aa: ASSPAAQSSTEAF
j_gene: TRBJ1-6; len: 13; d_gene: TRBD1; v_gene: TRBV18; CDR3aa: ASSPQGQDNSPLH
j_gene: TRBJ2-3; len: 12; d_gene: NA; v_gene: TRBV6-1; CDR3aa: ASSGQRSTDTQY
j_gene: TRBJ2-2; len: 14; d_gene: TRBD1; v_gene: TRBV5-4; CDR3aa: ASSSGTGENTGELF
j_gene: TRBJ1-1; len: 10; d_gene: NA; v_gene: TRBV7-2; CDR3aa: ASSIQNTEAF
j_gene: TRBJ1-5; len: 13; d_gene: TRBD1; v_gene: TRBV28; CDR3aa: ASSLRTGVGQPQH
j_gene: TRBJ1-5; len: 12; d_gene: TRBD1; v_gene: TRBV11-2; CDR3aa: ASSTTGGGQPQH
j_gene: TRBJ1-3; len: 13; d_gene: NA; v_gene: TRBV11-2; CDR3aa: ASSSQGVSGNTIY
j_gene: TRBJ2-5; len: 11; d_gene: NA; v_gene: TRBV6-5; CDR3aa: ASSPERQETQY
j_gene: TRBJ2-5; len: 14; d_gene: TRBD2; v_gene: TRBV11-3; CDR3aa: ASSSILAGDEETQY
j_gene: TRBJ2-1; len: 13; d_gene: TRBD2; v_gene: TRBV18; CDR3aa: ASSPSGGRANEQF
j_gene: TRBJ2-1; len: 12; d_gene: NA; v_gene: TRBV28; CDR3aa: ASSLGGSRNEQF
j_gene: TRBJ2-5; len: 13; d_gene: NA; v_gene: TRBV4-1; CDR3aa: ASSQGSIRQETQY
j_gene: TRBJ1-4; len: 14; d_gene: TRBD1; v_gene: TRBV6-6; CDR3aa: ASSSTGWEANEKLF
j_gene: TRBJ2-7; len: 12; d_gene: NA; v_gene: TRBV18; CDR3aa: ASSPMGQAYEQY
j_gene: TRBJ2-2; len: 14; d_gene: TRBD2; v_gene: TRBV5-1; CDR3aa: ASLKYLAGDGGELF
j_gene: TRBJ1-5; len: 13; d_gene: TRBD1; v_gene: TRBV19; CDR3aa: AIGISDRGDQPQH
j_gene: TRBJ1-2; len: 10; d_gene: NA; v_gene: TRBV19; CDR3aa: ASRFRRYGYT
j_gene: TRBJ1-2; len: 9; d_gene: NA; v_gene: TRBV28; CDR3aa: ASGWNYGYT
j_gene: TRBJ2-1; len: 12; d_gene: TRBD2; v_gene: TRBV6-5; CDR3aa: ASKPGLAFNEQF
j_gene: TRBJ1-3; len: 14; d_gene: NA; v_gene: TRBV5-1; CDR3aa: ASSSTFSSGGNTIY
j_gene: TRBJ1-4; len: 15; d_gene: NA; v_gene: TRBV15; CDR3aa: ATSRLEGFSQEEKLF
j_gene: TRBJ2-1; len: 11; d_gene: NA; v_gene: TRBV6-6; CDR3aa: ASSYSSYNEQF
j_gene: TRBJ1-1; len: 14; d_gene: TRBD1; v_gene: TRBV19; CDR3aa: ASSIGIEGAGTEAF
j_gene: TRBJ2-3; len: 15; d_gene: TRBD2; v_gene: TRBV5-4; CDR3aa: ASSLDSGGVSTDTQY
j_gene: TRBJ1-6; len: 15; d_gene: NA; v_gene: TRBV10-3; CDR3aa: AISAYGRTEIGAPLH
j_gene: TRBJ2-3; len: 12; d_gene: NA; v_gene: TRBV7-6; CDR3aa: ASSRSRIADTQY
j_gene: TRBJ2-1; len: 17; d_gene: TRBD2; v_gene: TRBV19; CDR3aa: ASSGKRGASGSSYNEQF
j_gene: TRBJ2-7; len: 12; d_gene: TRBD1; v_gene: TRBV19; CDR3aa: ASSNYRGPGEQY
j_gene: TRBJ2-1; len: 13; d_gene: NA; v_gene: TRBV5-8; CDR3aa: ASSLDLSSYNEQF
j_gene: TRBJ2-3; len: 13; d_gene: TRBD2; v_gene: TRBV10-3; CDR3aa: AIRMTSAGGDTQY
j_gene: TRBJ2-5; len: 11; d_gene: TRBD1; v_gene: TRBV7-3; CDR3aa: ASSAGTVATQY
j_gene: TRBJ2-7; len: 12; d_gene: TRBD2; v_gene: TRBV10-2; CDR3aa: ASRRVPSGSEQY
j_gene: TRBJ1-1; len: 12; d_gene: NA; v_gene: TRBV9; CDR3aa: ASSVGQGNTEAF
j_gene: TRBJ2-2; len: 11; d_gene: NA; v_gene: TRBV29-1; CDR3aa: SVGDKGSGELF
j_gene: TRBJ1-1; len: 12; d_gene: NA; v_gene: TRBV28; CDR3aa: ASSLGGGVTEAF